These 26 T cell receptor beta chains were sequenced from one sample in a study of blood T cells in healthy people across ages. It was with a sample-barcoded 5' primer and a J-beta primer mix that a second PCR of roughly 7 to 12 cycles was run. MiXCR, run by TCRdb on the 5' RACE reads, gives a single entry per CDR3 protein. The top ten hold about a sixth of the sample, which has 600,000 or so distinct CDR3 sequences, about 30% seen once. The specimen sequenced was blood. The receptors were sampled from a woman older than 75 in good health.

The V call is TRBV7-2, the J call TRBJ2-4; D not certain. The J call may be incorrect, as the DNA end agrees better with TRBJ2-7. Germline lookup yields CDR1 SGHTA and CDR2 FQGNSA. This CDR3 region has 12 residues. CDR3 DNA: TGTGCCAGCGCTCCTGCCGTGGGCGAGCAGTACTTC. This sequence encodes CASAPAVGEQYF.

This clonotype was seen more than once but under ten times. A much larger clone lies one base from this, so it may be a read error. The chain employs TRBV7-3 and TRBJ2-1; TRBD2 matches 11 bases. The CDR3 runs 16 residues. Germline values: CDR1 SGHTA, CDR2 FQGTGA. The junction had 4 bases not matched to a gene; V was cut back by 0 bases and J by 6 bases. This CDR3 reads CASSLTLAGGCNEQFF. The CDR3 DNA is TGTGCCAGCAGCTTAACCCTAGCGGGGGGTTGCAATGAGCAGTTCTTC.

This clonotype was seen repeatedly, ten times or more. This chain links TRBV9 with TRBJ1-1; D uncertain. Trimming pared 3 bases from V and 1 base from J, leaving 13 bases between. There are 15 residues in the CDR3. Germline V gene sequence: CDR1 SGDLS, CDR2 YYNGEE. The CDR3 loop is CASSARHISNTEAFF. The DNA for the CDR3 is TGTGCCAGCAGCGCCCGACACATTTCGAACACTGAAGCTTTCTTT.

As concerns this clonotype: Just one base apart from a much larger clone, this may be a read error. J is TRBJ2-3 and V is TRBV12-3 or TRBV12-4; D remains ambiguous. This CDR3 contains 14 residues. CDR3 in amino acids: CASSLGGYADAQYF. CDR3 nucleotides: TGTGCCAGCAGTTTAGGTGGATATGCAGATGCGCAGTATTTT.

The CDR3 nucleotides read TGCAGCGTTGAACCGGGATCTGGAAACACCATATATTTT. Translating it yields CSVEPGSGNTIYF. The chain uses TRBV29-1 and TRBJ1-3; D is unclear. Trimming removed 2 bases from V and 1 base from J, with 6 bases in between. CDR3 length equals 13 residues. Germline CDR1 is SQVTM and CDR2 is ANQGSEA.

The chain uses TRBV20-1 and TRBJ2-3; TRBD2 aligns across 11 bases. The CDR3 covers 13 residues. CDR1 and CDR2 (germline): DFQATT, SNEGSKA (reference sequence). The V and J ends lost 8 bases and 9 bases, in that order; junction bases with no gene match: 10. For the CDR3, the DNA is TGCAGTCCGAGGACTAGCGGGCGGGGCACGCAGTATTTT. Protein sequence: CSPRTSGRGTQYF.

Many counts were recorded for this clonotype. The rearrangement links TRBV20-1 to TRBJ2-7; 9 bases line up with TRBD1. V lost 3 bases to trimming and J lost 3 bases; unmatched junction nucleotides: 6. Germline lookup yields CDR1 DFQATT and CDR2 SNEGSKA (reference sequence). The CDR3 has 14 amino acids. This CDR3 is CSARGNRGLYEQYF. The CDR3 DNA sequence: TGCAGTGCTAGGGGAAACAGGGGGCTCTACGAGCAGTACTTC.

Concerning this clonotype itself: Given a much more abundant clone one base away, this may be a read error. The J gene is TRBJ1-5, the V gene TRBV9; no clear D gene. The CDR3 has 14 residues. Germline values: CDR1 SGDLS, CDR2 YYNGEE. Between the trimmed V and J ends, which lost 4 bases and 9 bases, there was a span of 17 bases. The CDR3 spells CASSPAPARSPQHF. CDR3 sequence (DNA): TGTGCCAGCAGCCCCGCCCCGGCGAGGTCGCCCCAGCATTTT.

On this clonotype itself: A much larger clone lies one base from this, so it may be a read error. The CDR3 DNA reads as TGTGCCAGCAGCTTTGGCGGGGGGTACAATGAGCAGTACTTC. Its protein product is CASSFGGGYNEQYF. This chain links TRBV7-9 with TRBJ2-5, with 8 positions matching TRBD2. Germline V gene data show CDR1 as SEHNR and CDR2 as FQNEAQ (reference sequence). V shed 3 bases and J 11 bases; nucleotides not matched to a gene: 11. The CDR3 has 14 residues.

The rearrangement joins TRBV7-9 to TRBJ1-1; the match to TRBD1 covers 7 bases. This CDR3 has 13 amino acids. Trimming cost V 8 bases and J 10 bases; bases outside gene matches: 13. Germline V lookup: CDR1 SEHNR, CDR2 FQNEAQ (reference sequence). CDR3 sequence reads: CASSTGQAGAAFF. CDR3 in DNA: TGTGCCAGCTCCACTGGACAGGCGGGGGCAGCTTTCTTT. Combining the CDR3 with reference TRBV7-9 and TRBJ1-1 gives the whole variable domain DTGVSQNPRHKITKRGQNVTFRCDPISEHNRLYWYRQTLGQGPEFLTYFQNEAQLEKSRLLSDRFSAERPKGSFSTLEIQRTEQGDSAMYLCASSTGQAGAAFFGQGTRLTVV.

This clonotype was detected many times. CDR3: CASSPFRDTDTQYF. The CDR3 region has the DNA TGTGCCAGCAGCCCCTTCCGAGACACAGATACGCAGTATTTT. J is TRBJ2-3 and V is TRBV7-9, with unresolved D. In germline, CDR1 is SEHNR, CDR2 FQNEAQ (reference sequence). This CDR3 spans 14 amino acids. Trimming removed 5 bases at V and 2 bases at J, with 11 bases between. The full variable domain, completed using reference TRBV7-9 and TRBJ2-3, is DTGVSQNPRHKITKRGQNVTFRCDPISEHNRLYWYRQTLGQGPEFLTYFQNEAQLEKSRLLSDRFSAERPKGSFSTLEIQRTEQGDSAMYLCASSPFRDTDTQYFGPGTRLTVL.

The sample holds many counts of this clonotype. V is TRBV6-5 and J is TRBJ2-6; D is uncertain. Per the germline V gene, CDR1 is MNHEY and CDR2 is SVGAGI. CDR3 length: 17 amino acids. With 6 bases removed from V and 0 bases from J, the gap between germline ends came to 15 bases. The CDR3 protein is CASRGPQLISGANVLTF. CDR3 in DNA: TGTGCCAGCAGAGGACCGCAGTTAATCTCTGGGGCCAACGTCCTGACTTTC.

Notes on this clonotype: No conserved phenylalanine or tryptophan is present at the end of the CDR3, so a read error is the likely explanation. CDR3 coding DNA: TGTGCCAGCACAGAGACGTCCGGGGGACAGGGCGGCTATGAGCAGTTCTTG. This codes for CASTETSGGQGGYEQFL. The chain is built from TRBV2 and TRBJ2-1, with TRBD1 identical over 9 bases. Per germline, CDR1 SNHLY and CDR2 FYNNEI. V dropped 7 bases and J dropped 8; count of bases not matched to a gene: 18. This CDR3 has 17 amino acids.

This clonotype was observed a few times. This chain connects TRBV30 to TRBJ1-1, with D uncertain. The CDR3 is 13 residues long. V lost 2 bases and J lost 0, with 7 bases in between. The V gene's germline CDR1 is GTSNPN and CDR2 SVGIG (reference sequence). The CDR3 nucleotides are TGTGCCTGGAGTCCTCACATGAACACTGAAGCTTTCTTT. Translated, it gives CAWSPHMNTEAFF.

Concerning this clonotype: Being one base from a much bigger clone, this may be a read error. The gene calls are TRBV20-1 and TRBJ1-6, with D perhaps TRBD1 (5 bases). Trimming shortened V by 2 bases and J by 7 bases, and 15 bases separated the two germline ends. The CDR3 is 15 amino acids. The germline V gene has CDR1 DFQATT and CDR2 SNEGSKA (reference sequence). CDR3 bases: TGCAGTGCTAGACCAAGGGGCGCCGTCAATTCACCCCTCCACTTT. It is translated as CSARPRGAVNSPLHF.

This clonotype came up a few times. The J gene is TRBJ1-2, the V gene TRBV28, with unresolved D. CDR1 and CDR2 from the germline V gene are MDHEN and SYDVKM. CDR3 length: 15 residues. The V and J ends lost 1 base and 0 bases respectively, with 9 bases between them. The CDR3 DNA sequence: TGTGCCAGCAGTTTATTAGGTGGCTCTAACTATGGCTACACCTTC. Protein product: CASSLLGGSNYGYTF.

V and J are TRBV7-9 and TRBJ1-2, with D possibly being TRBD1 (5 bases). Germline lookup yields CDR1 SEHNR and CDR2 FQNEAQ (reference sequence). V lost 0 bases and J 2 bases, leaving 10 bases between the germline ends. CDR3 size: 15 residues. The chain's CDR3 is CASSLAGLINYGYTF. The CDR3 region has the DNA TGTGCCAGCAGCTTAGCGGGACTTATCAACTATGGCTACACCTTC.

This clonotype has at least ten counts. The chain links TRBV12-3 or TRBV12-4 to TRBJ1-1; D call uncertain. The CDR3 runs 10 residues. The V gene lost 6 bases and the J gene lost 5 bases, with 4 bases spanning the gap. As DNA, the CDR3 is TGTGCCAGCAGGAGGACTGAAGCTTTCTTT. Translated, it gives CASRRTEAFF.

Points on this clonotype: A much larger clone lies one base from this, so it may be a read error. The genes are TRBV7-2 and TRBJ2-5; 11 bases line up with TRBD2. From germline, CDR1 is SGHTA and CDR2 FQGNSA. The CDR3 totals 16 residues. The CDR3 region has the DNA TGTGCCAGCAGCATTATAGCGGGGGGGTGGCAAGGGACCCAGTACTTC. It translates to CASSIIAGGWQGTQYF.

The V gene is TRBV9, the J gene TRBJ1-2, with D perhaps TRBD1 (5 bases). Germline CDR1 is SGDLS and CDR2 is YYNGEE. The CDR3 consists of 12 residues. Trimming removed 0 bases from V and 13 bases from J, with 13 bases in between. CDR3 sequence reads: CASSVEQRGRTF. DNA of the CDR3: TGTGCCAGCAGCGTAGAACAGAGGGGACGCACCTTC.

In this sample, this clonotype turned up many times. This may be a read error: a much more frequent sequence differs by one nucleotide. This chain uses TRBV7-2 with TRBJ2-5; possibly TRBD2 for D (7 bases). From germline, CDR1 is SGHTA and CDR2 FQGNSA. V was cut by 0 bases and J by 11 bases, with 19 bases left in between. CDR3 size: 15 residues. The chain's CDR3 is CASSLAGRGDNEQYF. CDR3 bases: TGTGCCAGCAGCTTAGCTGGGAGGGGGGACAATGAGCAGTACTTC.

This clonotype appeared many times. The J gene is TRBJ1-2, the V gene TRBV6-5; no clear D. This CDR3 has 14 amino acids. Per germline, CDR1 MNHEY and CDR2 SVGAGI. Trimming removed 6 bases at V and 0 bases at J, with 11 bases between. This CDR3 reads CASSGSLTNYGYTF. The CDR3 DNA is TGTGCCAGCAGCGGCAGCCTTACTAACTATGGCTACACCTTC.

This chain uses TRBV5-1 with TRBJ2-7; 8 bases are shared with TRBD1. The CDR3 sequence is 19 residues long. Germline CDR1 is SGHRS and CDR2 is YFSETQ. The ends lost 0 bases at V and 1 base at J; junction bases unmatched: 15. The CDR3 reads CASSLVLRVGTGVSYEQYF. Here the CDR3 DNA reads TGCGCCAGCAGCTTGGTCCTAAGGGTCGGGACAGGAGTATCCTACGAGCAGTACTTC.

V gene TRBV30 combines with J gene TRBJ2-2; a weak D match, TRBD2 (5 bases). This CDR3 contains 16 residues. The germline gives CDR1 GTSNPN, CDR2 SVGIG (reference sequence). With 0 bases removed from V and 0 bases from J, the gap between germline ends came to 11 bases. The CDR3, as DNA: TGTGCCTGGAGTGTACTGAGGGCCGCGAACACCGGGGAGCTGTTTTTT. It is translated as CAWSVLRAANTGELFF. The full variable domain, completed using reference TRBV30 and TRBJ2-2, is SQTIHQWPATLVQPVGSPLSLECTVEGTSNPNLYWYRQAAGRGLQLLFYSVGIGQISSEVPQNLSASRPQDRQFILSSKKLLLSDSGFYLCAWSVLRAANTGELFFGEGSRLTVL.

Turning to this clonotype: A much more abundant neighbour one base away suggests this may be a read error. The chain couples TRBV14 to TRBJ2-6, with 8 bases that match TRBD1. The CDR3 extends over 21 amino acids. Per the germline V gene, CDR1 is SGHDN and CDR2 is FVKESK. The CDR3: CASSQEGRDRRIYSGTNVLTF. The CDR3 bases are TGTGCCAGCAGCCAAGAGGGCCGGGACAGGAGAATATACTCTGGGACCAACGTCCTGACTTTC.

The chain links TRBV2 to TRBJ2-3; the D gene is possibly TRBD2 (6 bases). Deletions cut 7 bases from V and 0 bases from J, with 14 bases between. From germline, CDR1 is SNHLY and CDR2 FYNNEI. The CDR3 runs to 15 residues. In DNA, the CDR3 is TGTGCCAGCAACCCAAGCGGGCTTAGCACAGATACGCAGTATTTT. It specifies CASNPSGLSTDTQYF.